A selection of T cell receptor beta chains follows, all from one sample in a study of siplizumab effects on memory and regulatory T cells. Only in-frame clones appear in the TCRdb table, and some are missing; sequencing was by immunoSEQ multiplex PCR. The sample lists 95,000 to 130,000 clones, less than 95% occurring once. The sequenced sample consisted of non-Treg CD4+ T cells sorted from blood. The receptors originated from a human donor in good health. CDR3s include the opening cysteine and the closing phenylalanine or tryptophan. The order of the fields is CDR3 length, V gene, J gene, clone size, D gene, CDR3 DNA, CDR3 protein. D genes are given only for firm matches. Not every row has a clone size; where given, it reads once, few, many or a size class.

CDR3 length: 14; V gene: TRBV6-5; J gene: TRBJ2-2; clone size: .; D gene: .; CDR3 DNA: TGTGCCAGCACCCAGAGTCACGACACCGGGGAGCTGTTTTTT; CDR3 protein: CASTQSHDTGELFF
CDR3 length: 15; V gene: TRBV5-1; J gene: TRBJ2-1; clone size: .; D gene: TRBD2; CDR3 DNA: TGCGCCAGCAGCTTGGTTGAAGCGGGAGATTATGAGCAGTTCTTC; CDR3 protein: CASSLVEAGDYEQFF
CDR3 length: 13; V gene: TRBV6-5; J gene: TRBJ1-1; clone size: once; D gene: .; CDR3 DNA: TGTGCCAGCAGTTACCGGGGAAACACTGAAGCTTTCTTT; CDR3 protein: CASSYRGNTEAFF
CDR3 length: 13; V gene: TRBV6-6; J gene: TRBJ1-1; clone size: .; D gene: TRBD1; CDR3 DNA: TGTGCCAGCCTAACAGGGGTAAACACTGAAGCTTTCTTT; CDR3 protein: CASLTGVNTEAFF
CDR3 length: 18; V gene: TRBV5-6; J gene: TRBJ2-1; clone size: .; D gene: .; CDR3 DNA: TGTGCCAGCAGCTTGGAGGGGAAGTGGGAGGTCATCTACAATGAGCAGTTCTTC; CDR3 protein: CASSLEGKWEVIYNEQFF
CDR3 length: 15; V gene: TRBV29-1; J gene: TRBJ1-5; clone size: .; D gene: TRBD1; CDR3 DNA: TGCAGCGTTGGAGGACAGGGAGCAGGGGATCAGCCCCAGCATTTT; CDR3 protein: CSVGGQGAGDQPQHF
CDR3 length: 14; V gene: TRBV19; J gene: TRBJ2-1; clone size: .; D gene: TRBD2; CDR3 DNA: TGTGCCAGTAGTATTCCCAGCGGGAGGTATGAGCAGTTCTTC; CDR3 protein: CASSIPSGRYEQFF
CDR3 length: 14; V gene: TRBV9; J gene: TRBJ2-5; clone size: .; D gene: .; CDR3 DNA: TGTGCCAGCAGCGTAGAGATAGGGAAAGAGACCCAGTACTTC; CDR3 protein: CASSVEIGKETQYF
CDR3 length: 16; V gene: TRBV18; J gene: TRBJ1-2; clone size: .; D gene: .; CDR3 DNA: TGTGCCAGCTCACCACTAAAGGCAGGATTGAACTATGGCTACACCTTC; CDR3 protein: CASSPLKAGLNYGYTF
CDR3 length: 14; V gene: TRBV5-1; J gene: TRBJ1-3; clone size: .; D gene: .; CDR3 DNA: TGCGCCAGCACCGACATTTCCTCTGGAAACACCATATATTTT; CDR3 protein: CASTDISSGNTIYF
CDR3 length: 14; V gene: TRBV5-1; J gene: TRBJ1-1; clone size: .; D gene: .; CDR3 DNA: TGCGCCAGCAGCTTGTTGGTCCGGGGCACTGAAGCTTTCTTT; CDR3 protein: CASSLLVRGTEAFF
CDR3 length: 18; V gene: TRBV4-1; J gene: TRBJ2-6; clone size: .; D gene: TRBD2; CDR3 DNA: TGCGCCAGCAGCCAAGGGGGCGGGAGGCCGGGAGGGGCCAACGTCCTGACTTTC; CDR3 protein: CASSQGGGRPGGANVLTF
CDR3 length: 15; V gene: TRBV5-6; J gene: TRBJ2-5; clone size: .; D gene: TRBD1; CDR3 DNA: TGTGCCAGCAGCACGACCATGGGACAGCCAGAGACCCAGTACTTC; CDR3 protein: CASSTTMGQPETQYF
CDR3 length: 14; V gene: TRBV27; J gene: TRBJ1-1; clone size: .; D gene: .; CDR3 DNA: TGTGCCAGCAGTCTGGCCGGGTTGAACACTGAAGCTTTCTTT; CDR3 protein: CASSLAGLNTEAFF
CDR3 length: 13; V gene: TRBV10-3; J gene: TRBJ2-3; clone size: .; D gene: .; CDR3 DNA: TGTGCCATGAAGGGGGGGACCACAGATACGCAGTATTTT; CDR3 protein: CAMKGGTTDTQYF
CDR3 length: 15; V gene: TRBV5-4; J gene: TRBJ1-2; clone size: .; D gene: .; CDR3 DNA: TGTGCCAGCAGCTCGGGTCGCGCCTCGCCCCATGGCTACACCTTC; CDR3 protein: CASSSGRASPHGYTF
CDR3 length: 17; V gene: TRBV18; J gene: TRBJ1-1; clone size: .; D gene: TRBD1; CDR3 DNA: TGTGCCAGCTCACCTACCCCCCCTCAGGGGGCATTTTCTGAAGCTTTCTTT; CDR3 protein: CASSPTPPQGAFSEAFF
CDR3 length: 15; V gene: TRBV9; J gene: TRBJ2-7; clone size: .; D gene: .; CDR3 DNA: TGTGCCAGCAGCGAGGCCGGGACCTATAACTACGAGCAGTACTTC; CDR3 protein: CASSEAGTYNYEQYF
CDR3 length: 14; V gene: TRBV6-6; J gene: TRBJ1-1; clone size: .; D gene: TRBD1; CDR3 DNA: TGTGCCAGCAGCCGGACGACAGGGGCCACTGAAGCTTTCTTT; CDR3 protein: CASSRTTGATEAFF
CDR3 length: 13; V gene: TRBV7-2; J gene: TRBJ1-2; clone size: once; D gene: .; CDR3 DNA: TGTGCCAGCAGCCCATACAGGGAGTATGGCTACACCTTC; CDR3 protein: CASSPYREYGYTF
CDR3 length: 13; V gene: TRBV10-3; J gene: TRBJ2-1; clone size: .; D gene: .; CDR3 DNA: TGTGCCATCAGAAACAGAACCTACAATGAGCAGTTCTTC; CDR3 protein: CAIRNRTYNEQFF
CDR3 length: 14; V gene: TRBV7-8; J gene: TRBJ2-2; clone size: .; D gene: .; CDR3 DNA: TGTGCCAGCAGCTTAACCGGACACACCGGGGAGCTGTTTTTT; CDR3 protein: CASSLTGHTGELFF
CDR3 length: 14; V gene: TRBV6-1; J gene: TRBJ2-2; clone size: .; D gene: .; CDR3 DNA: TGTGCCAGCAGTTCCCAGATAAACACCGGGGAGCTGTTTTTT; CDR3 protein: CASSSQINTGELFF
CDR3 length: 13; V gene: TRBV10-2; J gene: TRBJ2-7; clone size: .; D gene: TRBD2; CDR3 DNA: TGCGCCAGCAGTGGGGGCGGGAGCCACGAGCAGTACTTC; CDR3 protein: CASSGGGSHEQYF
CDR3 length: 16; V gene: TRBV7-6; J gene: TRBJ1-1; clone size: .; D gene: .; CDR3 DNA: TGTGCCAGCAGCCCAACCCGCCCAGGGTCGAACACTGAAGCTTTCTTT; CDR3 protein: CASSPTRPGSNTEAFF
CDR3 length: 18; V gene: TRBV5-1; J gene: TRBJ2-6; clone size: .; D gene: .; CDR3 DNA: TGCGCCAGCAGCTTGGGGCGAGGGACGCTCTCTGGGGCCAACGTCCTGACTTTC; CDR3 protein: CASSLGRGTLSGANVLTF
CDR3 length: 15; V gene: TRBV9; J gene: TRBJ2-3; clone size: .; D gene: .; CDR3 DNA: TGTGCCAGCAGCGGACCGGGACACAGCACAGATACGCAGTATTTT; CDR3 protein: CASSGPGHSTDTQYF
CDR3 length: 14; V gene: TRBV7-9; J gene: TRBJ2-3; clone size: .; D gene: TRBD2; CDR3 DNA: TGTGCCAGCAGCTTTACTAGCGGGGAAGATACGCAGTATTTT; CDR3 protein: CASSFTSGEDTQYF
CDR3 length: 15; V gene: TRBV6-6; J gene: TRBJ2-3; clone size: .; D gene: .; CDR3 DNA: TGTGCCAGCAGGATCACCATCGACGCGGGGGCAACGCAGTATTTT; CDR3 protein: CASRITIDAGATQYF
CDR3 length: 15; V gene: TRBV5-1; J gene: TRBJ2-5; clone size: .; D gene: TRBD1; CDR3 DNA: TGCGCCAGCAGCTTGGGCACAGGGGGCGGAGAGACCCAGTACTTC; CDR3 protein: CASSLGTGGGETQYF
CDR3 length: 16; V gene: TRBV5-4; J gene: TRBJ2-2; clone size: .; D gene: TRBD2; CDR3 DNA: TGTGCCAGCAGCTTGGCCACGGGGGGGCGGACCGGGGAGCTGTTTTTT; CDR3 protein: CASSLATGGRTGELFF
CDR3 length: 12; V gene: TRBV5-4; J gene: TRBJ2-3; clone size: .; D gene: .; CDR3 DNA: TGTGCCAGCAGCCGAAGCACAGATACGCAGTATTTT; CDR3 protein: CASSRSTDTQYF
CDR3 length: 15; V gene: TRBV5-1; J gene: TRBJ2-5; clone size: .; D gene: TRBD1; CDR3 DNA: TGCGCCAGCAGCAACAAACCGGGACAGCAAGAGACCCAGTACTTC; CDR3 protein: CASSNKPGQQETQYF
CDR3 length: 14; V gene: TRBV19; J gene: TRBJ1-1; clone size: .; D gene: .; CDR3 DNA: TGTGCCAGTAGTTTGTCAGGGACCCGCACTGAAGCTTTCTTT; CDR3 protein: CASSLSGTRTEAFF
CDR3 length: 12; V gene: TRBV5-6; J gene: TRBJ2-1; clone size: .; D gene: .; CDR3 DNA: TGTGCCAGCAGCTTGGACTTTCATGAGCAGTTCTTC; CDR3 protein: CASSLDFHEQFF
CDR3 length: 12; V gene: TRBV19; J gene: TRBJ2-1; clone size: .; D gene: .; CDR3 DNA: TGTGCCAGTAGTATTGACCTCAATGAGCAGTTCTTC; CDR3 protein: CASSIDLNEQFF
CDR3 length: 18; V gene: TRBV19; J gene: TRBJ1-5; clone size: .; D gene: .; CDR3 DNA: TGTGCCAGTGCGAGATCGGCAGGGGCCCGAGGGAGCAATCAGCCCCAGCATTTT; CDR3 protein: CASARSAGARGSNQPQHF
CDR3 length: 15; V gene: TRBV5-1; J gene: TRBJ2-3; clone size: .; D gene: .; CDR3 DNA: TGCGCCAGCAGCTTGGCCAGGGGTAGCACAGATACGCAGTATTTT; CDR3 protein: CASSLARGSTDTQYF
CDR3 length: 12; V gene: TRBV7-9; J gene: TRBJ1-1; clone size: few; D gene: .; CDR3 DNA: TGTGCCAGCAGCTTAGAAGGGGGGTCAGCTTTCTTT; CDR3 protein: CASSLEGGSAFF
CDR3 length: 14; V gene: TRBV10-2; J gene: TRBJ1-1; clone size: .; D gene: TRBD1; CDR3 DNA: TGCGCCAGCAGTCCGCAGGGGGCGAACACTGAAGCTTTCTTT; CDR3 protein: CASSPQGANTEAFF
CDR3 length: 16; V gene: TRBV2; J gene: TRBJ2-2; clone size: once; D gene: .; CDR3 DNA: TGTGCCAGCAGAGAGGGATTCTCTACGAACACCGGGGAGCTGTTTTTT; CDR3 protein: CASREGFSTNTGELFF
CDR3 length: 17; V gene: TRBV21-1; J gene: TRBJ1-2; clone size: once; D gene: .; CDR3 DNA: TGTGCCAGCAGTAATCTACCGCCGGCGGACAGGGACTATGGCTACACCTTC; CDR3 protein: CASSNLPPADRDYGYTF
CDR3 length: 16; V gene: TRBV27; J gene: TRBJ2-7; clone size: .; D gene: .; CDR3 DNA: TGTGCCAGCTTCGCGGTTGGAGGAGCCGGTGACTACGAGCAGTACTTC; CDR3 protein: CASFAVGGAGDYEQYF
CDR3 length: 14; V gene: TRBV19; J gene: TRBJ2-1; clone size: .; D gene: .; CDR3 DNA: TGTGCCAGTAGTATAAACGGGAACTACAATGAGCAGTTCTTC; CDR3 protein: CASSINGNYNEQFF
CDR3 length: 12; V gene: TRBV19; J gene: TRBJ2-2; clone size: .; D gene: .; CDR3 DNA: TGTGCCAGTAGTATGAGGGCCGGGGAGCTGTTTTTT; CDR3 protein: CASSMRAGELFF
CDR3 length: 16; V gene: TRBV7-9; J gene: TRBJ2-3; clone size: .; D gene: .; CDR3 DNA: TGTGCCAGCAGCTCCGGTACGACGGGAGACACAGATACGCAGTATTTT; CDR3 protein: CASSSGTTGDTDTQYF
CDR3 length: 14; V gene: TRBV18; J gene: TRBJ1-5; clone size: .; D gene: .; CDR3 DNA: TGTGCCAGCTCACCACCCGGGGGGGATCAGCCCCAGCATTTT; CDR3 protein: CASSPPGGDQPQHF
CDR3 length: 14; V gene: TRBV7-2; J gene: TRBJ2-3; clone size: .; D gene: .; CDR3 DNA: TGTGCCAGCAGCTTAGATGGTAGCACAGATACGCAGTATTTT; CDR3 protein: CASSLDGSTDTQYF
CDR3 length: 14; V gene: TRBV6-5; J gene: TRBJ2-5; clone size: .; D gene: .; CDR3 DNA: TGTGCCAGCAGTCCTGGGACCCGTGGGGAGACCCAGTACTTC; CDR3 protein: CASSPGTRGETQYF
CDR3 length: 12; V gene: TRBV2; J gene: TRBJ1-2; clone size: .; D gene: .; CDR3 DNA: TGTGCCAGCAGTGTTCAGACCTATGGCTACACCTTC; CDR3 protein: CASSVQTYGYTF
CDR3 length: 16; V gene: TRBV5-4; J gene: TRBJ2-3; clone size: .; D gene: TRBD1; CDR3 DNA: TGTGCCAGCAAAAGGACAGGGCTTGGTGGCACAGATACGCAGTATTTT; CDR3 protein: CASKRTGLGGTDTQYF
CDR3 length: 15; V gene: TRBV18; J gene: TRBJ1-4; clone size: .; D gene: .; CDR3 DNA: TGTGCCAGCTCACAGCGGACCCAAAGGAGTGAAAAACTGTTTTTT; CDR3 protein: CASSQRTQRSEKLFF
CDR3 length: 16; V gene: TRBV9; J gene: TRBJ1-3; clone size: .; D gene: .; CDR3 DNA: TGTGCCAGCAGCCCCCGAACCTCAGGGTCTGGAAACACCATATATTTT; CDR3 protein: CASSPRTSGSGNTIYF
CDR3 length: 14; V gene: TRBV2; J gene: TRBJ2-5; clone size: .; D gene: .; CDR3 DNA: TGTGCCAGCCAAACGAGGACGGCGAAAGAGACCCAGTACTTC; CDR3 protein: CASQTRTAKETQYF
CDR3 length: 15; V gene: TRBV7-3; J gene: TRBJ1-3; clone size: .; D gene: .; CDR3 DNA: TGTGCCAGCAGCTTAGAGGCCAACTCTGGAAACACCATATATTTT; CDR3 protein: CASSLEANSGNTIYF
CDR3 length: 13; V gene: TRBV9; J gene: TRBJ1-1; clone size: .; D gene: .; CDR3 DNA: TGTGCCAGCAGCGTAGCGGTGGGAGGTGAAGCTTTCTTT; CDR3 protein: CASSVAVGGEAFF
CDR3 length: 14; V gene: TRBV5-1; J gene: TRBJ2-5; clone size: .; D gene: TRBD2; CDR3 DNA: TGCGCCAGCAGTCACGGGACTAAACAAGAGACCCAGTACTTC; CDR3 protein: CASSHGTKQETQYF
CDR3 length: 17; V gene: TRBV5-4; J gene: TRBJ2-3; clone size: .; D gene: TRBD2; CDR3 DNA: TGTGCCAGCAGCGGCAGACTAGCGCAACGTCTCACAGATACGCAGTATTTT; CDR3 protein: CASSGRLAQRLTDTQYF
CDR3 length: 12; V gene: TRBV2; J gene: TRBJ2-5; clone size: .; D gene: .; CDR3 DNA: TGTGCCAGCAGTCTCAGGGCCGAGACCCAGTACTTC; CDR3 protein: CASSLRAETQYF
CDR3 length: 14; V gene: TRBV7-8; J gene: TRBJ1-1; clone size: once; D gene: TRBD1; CDR3 DNA: TGTGCCAGCAGCCGAGGACAGGGGTACACTGAAGCTTTCTTT; CDR3 protein: CASSRGQGYTEAFF